The 20 T cell receptor beta chains listed next were all sequenced from one sample in a study of blood T cell repertoires in COVID-19 (TCRdb year 2020). Receptor libraries were prepared by the immunoSEQ multiplex PCR assay. Held by TCRdb, this immuneACCESS table contains in-frame sequences only and omits some clones. Under half of the omission traces to an unresolved V gene where checked; the cause of the rest is unknown. The sample table holds about 250,000 clones, of which 86% were seen once. Less than 3% of the sample belongs to the ten largest clones. Sequenced input: peripheral blood. Receptors originate from a woman aged 30 to 39 with active or convalescent COVID-19.

The rearrangement joins TRBV5-4 to TRBJ1-3; D is undetermined. CDR1 and CDR2 (germline): SGHNT, YYREEE (reference sequence). The CDR3 length is 15 residues. The V gene lost 10 bases and the J gene lost 4 bases, with 21 bases spanning the gap. CDR3 residues: CAYKGGGFNGNTIYF. The CDR3 nucleotides read TGTGCCTACAAGGGAGGAGGGTTCAACGGAAACACCATATATTTT.

This sequence joins TRBV20-1 and TRBJ1-1; D gene unclear. Looked up from germline, CDR1 is DFQATT and CDR2 is SNEGSKA (reference sequence). CDR3 size: 11 residues. The V gene lost 3 bases and the J gene lost 5 bases, with 7 bases spanning the gap. CDR3: CSASRATEAFF. DNA of the CDR3: TGCAGTGCTAGCCGAGCTACTGAAGCTTTCTTT.

CDR3 residues: CSGGQTNEAFF. In DNA, the CDR3 is TGCAGCGGTGGACAGACGAATGAAGCTTTCTTT. The rearrangement joins TRBV29-1 to TRBJ1-1; maybe TRBD1 (6 bases). CDR3 length equals 11 residues. Trimming cost V 7 bases and J 7 bases, with 13 bases left between them. Germline values: CDR1 SQVTM, CDR2 ANQGSEA. Full variable domain (missing parts from reference TRBV29-1 and TRBJ1-1): SAVISQKPSRDICQRGTSLTIQCQVDSQVTMMFWYRQQPGQSLTLIATANQGSEATYESGFVIDKFPISRPNLTFSTLTVSNMSPEDSSIYLCSGGQTNEAFFGQGTRLTVV.

Only one count was recorded for this clone. This rearrangement joins TRBV4-3 to TRBJ1-3, with 7 bases lining up with TRBD1. Germline V gene data show CDR1 as LGHNA and CDR2 as YSLEER. CDR3 length: 15 residues. V trimming: 3 bases; J trimming: 0 bases; junction bases outside the gene matches: 2. CDR3 DNA: TGCGCCAGCAGCCATGGACAGGCCTCTGGAAACACCATATATTTT. It specifies CASSHGQASGNTIYF.

The gene calls are TRBV2 and TRBJ2-5; D gene uncertain. Germline-derived CDR1 and CDR2 are SNHLY and FYNNEI. V lost 4 bases to trimming and J lost 7 bases, with 7 bases between them. The CDR3 spans 11 residues. The CDR3 sequence is CASSGLPTQYF. The CDR3 region has the DNA TGTGCCAGCAGTGGACTCCCGACCCAGTACTTC.

The chain links TRBV6-5 to TRBJ2-5; TRBD2 is a possible D gene (6 bases). This CDR3 has 15 residues. Germline V gene sequence: CDR1 MNHEY, CDR2 SVGAGI. Trimming shortened V by 8 bases and J by 1 base, and 17 bases separated the two germline ends. CDR3 nucleotides: TGTGCCAGCCGGGGGTCTCCTAGCCCCCAAGAGACCCAGTACTTC. Translation: CASRGSPSPQETQYF.

The V gene is TRBV9, the J gene TRBJ1-1; no clear D. This CDR3 is built from 14 residues. Trimming stripped 0 bases from V and 1 base from J, with 7 bases between. Germline CDR1 reads SGDLS; CDR2 reads YYNGEE. The CDR3 here is CASSVGSQNTEAFF. The CDR3 DNA sequence: TGTGCCAGCAGCGTAGGGTCACAGAACACTGAAGCTTTCTTT. The whole variable domain, filled in from reference TRBV9 and TRBJ1-1, reads DSGVTQTPKHLITATGQRVTLRCSPRSGDLSVYWYQQSLDQGLQFLIQYYNGEERAKGNILERFSAQQFPDLHSELNLSSLELGDSALYFCASSVGSQNTEAFFGQGTRLTVV.

The V gene is TRBV3-1 (or the pseudogene TRBV3-2), the J gene TRBJ2-4; 7 bases match TRBD1. Germline lookup yields CDR1 LGHDT and CDR2 YNNKEL (reference sequence). The CDR3 totals 14 residues. The ends lost 8 bases at V and 4 bases at J; junction bases unmatched: 8. The CDR3 region is CASGHRDRKNIQYF. The CDR3 coding sequence is TGTGCCAGCGGTCACCGGGACAGAAAAAACATTCAGTACTTC.

In its sample, this clone was seen a few times. This chain joins TRBV19 and TRBJ1-3; possibly TRBD1 for D (5 bases). In germline, CDR1 is LNHDA, CDR2 SQIVND (reference sequence). The CDR3 contains 15 residues. V was pared by 7 bases and J by 0 bases, with 13 bases between. The chain's CDR3 is CASTIAGISGNTIYF. CDR3 DNA: TGTGCCAGTACTATTGCAGGGATCTCTGGAAACACCATATATTTT.

The chain links TRBV21-1 to TRBJ1-1; the DNA was not used to check the table's D call, TRBD1. TRBV21-1 is a listed pseudogene. This CDR3 is built from 15 residues. This CDR3 reads CASSGATGGNTEAFF. The CDR3 coding sequence is TGTGCCAGCAGCGGAGCGACAGGGGGTAACACTGAAGCTTTCTTT.

The gene calls are TRBV4-3 and TRBJ2-3, with 8 bases aligning to TRBD2. Germline V gene sequence: CDR1 LGHNA, CDR2 YSLEER. This CDR3 has 16 residues. Trimming at V came to 4 bases and at J to 5 bases, leaving 11 bases not matched to a gene. The CDR3 reads CASSPREGLSGDTQYF. The CDR3 nucleotides read TGCGCCAGCAGCCCCCGGGAGGGGCTCTCGGGAGATACGCAGTATTTT.

The V and J genes are TRBV5-1 and TRBJ2-7, with 12 nucleotides matching TRBD1. The CDR3 is 16 residues long. Germline V lookup: CDR1 SGHRS, CDR2 YFSETQ. V trimming: 3 bases; J trimming: 7 bases; junction bases outside the gene matches: 11. In nucleotides, the CDR3 is TGCGCCAGCAGCTCGCACTTGGGACAGGGGGCAGAAGAGCAGTACTTC. Amino acid sequence: CASSSHLGQGAEEQYF. Based on the CDR3 plus reference TRBV5-1 and TRBJ2-7, the full variable domain is KAGVTQTPRYLIKTRGQQVTLSCSPISGHRSVSWYQQTPGQGLQFLFEYFSETQRNKGNFPGRFSGRQFSNSRSEMNVSTLELGDSALYLCASSSHLGQGAEEQYFGPGTRLTVT.

The chain recombines TRBV27 with TRBJ2-5; D might be TRBD2 (7 bases). V lost 3 bases and J lost 1, with 15 bases in between. The V gene's germline CDR1 is MNHEY and CDR2 SMNVEV (reference sequence). This CDR3 has 16 amino acids. The CDR3 nucleotides are TGTGCCAGCAGTTTCGGGCGGGGGCCCCCCCAAGAGACCCAGTACTTC. Amino acid sequence: CASSFGRGPPQETQYF.

The V gene is TRBV28, the J gene TRBJ2-7; D is possibly TRBD1 (6 bases). The length of the CDR3 is 14 residues. Per the germline V gene, CDR1 is MDHEN and CDR2 is SYDVKM. V was pared by 6 bases and J by 0 bases, with 12 bases between. CDR3 bases: TGTGCCAGCAGCCCCCGAGGGGGCTCCTACGAGCAGTACTTC. Protein product: CASSPRGGSYEQYF.

J is TRBJ1-4 and V is TRBV9, with 7 bases fitting TRBD1. CDR1 and CDR2 from the germline V gene are SGDLS and YYNGEE. The V gene end was trimmed by 4 bases and the J gene end by 3 bases; junction bases not matched to a gene: 3. This CDR3 region has 14 residues. The CDR3 is CASSRQGSNEKLFF. The CDR3 DNA follows: TGTGCCAGCAGCAGACAGGGTTCTAATGAAAAACTGTTTTTT.

The chain links TRBV30 to TRBJ1-1, with 7 bases fitting TRBD1. After removal of 2 bases from V and 7 bases from J, the junction contained 4 bases not matched to a gene. The CDR3 consists of 12 residues. Germline assignment: CDR1 GTSNPN and CDR2 SVGIG (reference sequence). The CDR3 region is CAWSSQGDEAFF. Written as DNA, the CDR3 is TGTGCCTGGAGTTCCCAGGGGGATGAAGCTTTCTTT.

The chain joins TRBV10-2 to TRBJ2-7; 8 bases match TRBD2. The V gene's germline CDR1 is WSHSY and CDR2 SAAADI. This CDR3 region has 14 residues. With V trimmed by 3 bases and J by 2 bases, 3 bases remained unmatched. CDR3: CASSELAVTYEQYF. In nucleotides, the CDR3 is TGCGCCAGCAGTGAACTAGCGGTAACCTACGAGCAGTACTTC.

The rearrangement joins TRBV5-5 to TRBJ2-2; 7 bases line up with TRBD2. The trim removed 4 bases at V and 3 bases at J, leaving 0 bases unmatched. Per germline, CDR1 SGHKS and CDR2 YYEKEE (reference sequence). The CDR3 length is 13 residues. CDR3 nucleotides: TGTGCCAGCAGCGGGGGGGACACCGGGGAGCTGTTTTTT. This translates into CASSGGDTGELFF.

On this clone: Distinct nucleotide sequences in the sample also encode this CDR3. The chain joins TRBV9 to TRBJ2-1; 8 positions match TRBD2. J was trimmed by 6 bases and V by 0 bases; bases with no gene match: 5. CDR1 is SGDLS and CDR2 is YYNGEE in the germline V gene. CDR3 size: 15 residues. CDR3 DNA sequence: TGTGCCAGCAGCGTAGCCAGCGGGGGCGGCAATGAGCAGTTCTTC. Protein product: CASSVASGGGNEQFF. The whole variable domain, remainder taken from reference TRBV9 and TRBJ2-1, is DSGVTQTPKHLITATGQRVTLRCSPRSGDLSVYWYQQSLDQGLQFLIQYYNGEERAKGNILERFSAQQFPDLHSELNLSSLELGDSALYFCASSVASGGGNEQFFGPGTRLTVL.

This chain uses TRBV7-9 with TRBJ1-1; TRBD1 matches at 10 bases. The V and J ends lost 8 bases and 4 bases, in that order; junction bases with no gene match: 7. The CDR3 consists of 14 residues. Germline CDR1 and CDR2: SEHNR and FQNEAQ (reference sequence). The CDR3 region is CASAWWTGGTEAFF. CDR3 in DNA: TGTGCCAGCGCGTGGTGGACAGGGGGCACTGAAGCTTTCTTT.